These T cell receptor beta chains were read from a single sample in a study of shared clonotypes between healthy human individuals. Using immunoSEQ multiplex PCR, the repertoire was profiled, and TCRdb retains in-frame clones only, with some absent. Seen here are roughly 810,000 clones, approximately 96% observed once, and the top ten hold less than 0.3%. Specimen: naive CD8+ T cells sorted from blood. These receptors all stem from a man younger than 45 in good health. The CDR3 runs from the conserved cysteine through the conserved F or W. Each record gives: J gene, clone size, D gene, V gene, CDR3 protein, CDR3 DNA. A D gene is named only where the DNA matches it firmly. Clone size appears in some rows only: once, few, many, or a class for an expanded clone.

j_call: TRBJ1-1; clone_size: -; d_call: TRBD1; v_call: TRBV28; cdr3_aa: CASSLRRTGRLNTEAFF; cdr3_nt: TGTGCCAGCAGTTTACGGAGGACAGGGCGCCTGAACACTGAAGCTTTCTTT
j_call: TRBJ2-2; clone_size: once; d_call: -; v_call: TRBV7-9; cdr3_aa: CASSSGAQVGETGELFF; cdr3_nt: TGTGCCAGCAGCTCTGGGGCGCAGGTGGGAGAAACCGGGGAGCTGTTTTTT
j_call: TRBJ2-7; clone_size: -; d_call: -; v_call: TRBV23-1; cdr3_aa: CASSRNDSPSSYEQYF; cdr3_nt: TGCGCCAGCAGTCGCAATGACAGCCCGAGCTCCTACGAGCAGTACTTC
j_call: TRBJ2-1; clone_size: -; d_call: TRBD1; v_call: TRBV4-1; cdr3_aa: CASSYPGQKLTGNEQFF; cdr3_nt: TGCGCCAGCAGCTACCCGGGACAGAAGCTTACGGGCAATGAGCAGTTCTTC
j_call: TRBJ2-7; clone_size: -; d_call: -; v_call: TRBV9; cdr3_aa: CASSPVTPSYEQYF; cdr3_nt: TGTGCCAGCAGCCCGGTGACACCTTCCTACGAGCAGTACTTC
j_call: TRBJ2-7; clone_size: -; d_call: TRBD2; v_call: TRBV30; cdr3_aa: CAWSKATSGRSYEQYF; cdr3_nt: TGTGCCTGGAGTAAGGCGACTAGCGGGAGGTCATACGAGCAGTACTTC
j_call: TRBJ1-2; clone_size: -; d_call: TRBD1; v_call: TRBV5-1; cdr3_aa: CASSLMTGGDYTF; cdr3_nt: TGCGCCAGCAGCTTGATGACAGGGGGTGACTACACCTTC
j_call: TRBJ2-5; clone_size: -; d_call: TRBD1; v_call: TRBV9; cdr3_aa: CASSVDGTGRETQYF; cdr3_nt: TGTGCCAGCAGCGTAGATGGGACAGGGAGAGAGACCCAGTACTTC
j_call: TRBJ2-6; clone_size: -; d_call: -; v_call: TRBV7-9; cdr3_aa: CASSGDSLFSGANVLTF; cdr3_nt: TGTGCCAGCAGCGGCGACAGCCTATTTTCTGGGGCCAACGTCCTGACTTTC
j_call: TRBJ2-3; clone_size: few; d_call: TRBD2; v_call: TRBV7-9; cdr3_aa: CASSFPGLAGVNTDTQYF; cdr3_nt: TGTGCCAGCAGCTTCCCGGGACTAGCGGGAGTCAACACAGATACGCAGTATTTT
j_call: TRBJ2-7; clone_size: -; d_call: -; v_call: TRBV11-3; cdr3_aa: CASSLDRVAEQYF; cdr3_nt: TGTGCCAGCAGCTTAGATCGGGTAGCCGAGCAGTACTTC
j_call: TRBJ2-7; clone_size: -; d_call: -; v_call: TRBV14; cdr3_aa: CASSPGTYEQYF; cdr3_nt: TGTGCCAGCAGCCCCGGGACCTACGAGCAGTACTTC
j_call: TRBJ1-1; clone_size: -; d_call: -; v_call: TRBV4-2; cdr3_aa: CASSPSLSGRAFF; cdr3_nt: TGTGCCAGCAGCCCGTCCCTCTCAGGCAGGGCTTTCTTT
j_call: TRBJ1-5; clone_size: -; d_call: -; v_call: TRBV19; cdr3_aa: CASSMAGANQPQHF; cdr3_nt: TGTGCCAGTAGTATGGCAGGTGCTAATCAGCCCCAGCATTTT
j_call: TRBJ1-5; clone_size: -; d_call: TRBD1; v_call: TRBV5-3; cdr3_aa: CARRLEGQGAGQPQHF; cdr3_nt: TGTGCCAGAAGGCTAGAAGGACAGGGGGCTGGACAGCCCCAGCATTTT
j_call: TRBJ2-3; clone_size: -; d_call: TRBD2; v_call: TRBV9; cdr3_aa: CASSVGQWEGADTQYF; cdr3_nt: TGTGCCAGCAGCGTAGGGCAGTGGGAGGGCGCAGATACGCAGTATTTT
j_call: TRBJ2-2; clone_size: -; d_call: -; v_call: TRBV20-1; cdr3_aa: CSATMVGELFF; cdr3_nt: TGCAGTGCCACTATGGTGGGGGAGCTGTTTTTT
j_call: TRBJ2-3; clone_size: -; d_call: TRBD2; v_call: TRBV27; cdr3_aa: CASSPGLAGVAQYF; cdr3_nt: TGTGCCAGCAGTCCGGGACTAGCGGGAGTTGCGCAGTATTTT
j_call: TRBJ2-7; clone_size: -; d_call: TRBD1; v_call: TRBV14; cdr3_aa: CASSPLGGQGYEQYF; cdr3_nt: TGTGCCAGCAGCCCGTTGGGCGGACAGGGGTACGAGCAGTACTTC
j_call: TRBJ1-5; clone_size: -; d_call: TRBD1; v_call: TRBV13; cdr3_aa: CASSSSGTGGPQPQHF; cdr3_nt: TGTGCCAGCAGCTCATCCGGGACAGGGGGACCTCAGCCCCAGCATTTT
j_call: TRBJ2-7; clone_size: -; d_call: -; v_call: TRBV14; cdr3_aa: CASSQEISHEQYF; cdr3_nt: TGTGCCAGCAGCCAAGAAATTAGTCACGAGCAGTACTTC
j_call: TRBJ1-2; clone_size: -; d_call: TRBD1; v_call: TRBV7-9; cdr3_aa: CASRPDRASLNYGYTF; cdr3_nt: TGTGCCAGCAGACCCGACAGGGCCTCATTAAACTATGGCTACACCTTC
j_call: TRBJ2-5; clone_size: -; d_call: TRBD2; v_call: TRBV9; cdr3_aa: CASNPSGNPQETQYF; cdr3_nt: TGTGCCAGCAACCCTAGCGGGAACCCTCAAGAGACCCAGTACTTC
j_call: TRBJ1-1; clone_size: -; d_call: -; v_call: TRBV7-9; cdr3_aa: CASSSPSLRAEAFF; cdr3_nt: TGTGCCAGCAGCTCGCCCTCTCTGAGGGCTGAAGCTTTCTTT